The 3 T cell receptor beta chains presented below share a single source sample, sequenced in a study of low-dose radiotherapy and immunotherapy resistance in tumors. Primers used for first-strand cDNA, a TRAV- and TRBV-specific set, covered both alpha and beta chains. Both a constant-region primer and a V-primer adapter served to amplify TCRs across 15 to 20 PCR cycles. TCRdb recomputed calls from the reads with MiXCR, one row per CDR3 protein. The table records around 65,000 distinct CDR3 sequences, about 25% of them present only once. Time point: before trial treatment. The material sequenced was PBMCs, taken before treatment. All receptors come from a male donor with rectosigmoid adenocarcinoma.

This clonotype was observed at least ten times. The genes are TRBV24-1 and TRBJ2-5, with D tentatively TRBD1 (7 bases). This CDR3 is built from 18 residues. Germline-derived CDR1 and CDR2 are KGHDR and SFDVKD. Trimming removed 5 bases at V and 2 bases at J, with 23 bases between. The CDR3 is CATSGPEWAGGYQETQYF. CDR3 DNA sequence: TGTGCCACCAGTGGACCGGAGTGGGCAGGGGGGTATCAAGAGACCCAGTACTTC.

To note about this clonotype: This sequence may be a read error, since a much larger clone differs from it by one base. The rearrangement links TRBV7-9 to TRBJ1-4, with D uncertain. Germline V CDR1 and CDR2: SEHNR, FQNEAQ (reference sequence). The CDR3 runs 11 residues. The CDR3 here is CSSSLYGELFF. DNA of the CDR3: TGTTCCAGCAGCTTATACGGTGAACTGTTTTTT.

This clonotype was seen ten or more times. The J gene is TRBJ1-6, the V gene TRBV28, with D possibly TRBD1 on 5 matching bases. The CDR3 has 14 amino acids. The V gene's germline CDR1 is MDHEN and CDR2 SYDVKM. V was cut by 6 bases and J by 8 bases, with 14 bases left in between. CDR3 in DNA: TGTGCCAGCAGCAATTGGGACCAGGATTCACCCCTCCACTTT. This encodes CASSNWDQDSPLHF.